What follows are 23 T cell receptor beta chains derived from one specimen sequenced in a study of cytomegalovirus exposure and HLA in healthy donors. Both 60 Vbeta primers and 13 Jbeta primers went into the PCR. Measured with immunoSEQ multiplex PCR; TCRdb has only the in-frame clones, and not every one. The sample table sets out some 130,000 clones. Sequenced material: PBMCs. The source of these receptors is a man aged 18-30 years in good health and CMV-seronegative.

The chain is built from TRBV7-2 and TRBJ1-2, with 7 bases lining up with TRBD1. The CDR3 is made up of 15 amino acids. CDR1 SGHTA and CDR2 FQGNSA come from the germline V gene. V lost 5 bases and J lost 8; bases outside the gene matches: 14. The CDR3 here is CASSKGQEEPFGYTF. CDR3 nucleotide sequence: TGTGCCAGCAGCAAAGGACAGGAAGAACCCTTCGGCTACACCTTC.

This sequence joins TRBV6-1 and TRBJ1-6, with TRBD1 matching over 9 bases. The CDR3 is made up of 15 amino acids. Germline CDR1 is MNHNS and CDR2 is SASEGT. Trimming took 6 bases from V and 6 from J; bases not matched to a gene: 6. The CDR3 DNA follows: TGTGCCAGCAGACCTGGACAGGGGTTTAATTCACCCCTCCACTTT. Amino acid sequence: CASRPGQGFNSPLHF.

The CDR3 sequence: CAWSETGELFF. The CDR3 DNA reads TGTGCCTGGAGTGAGACAGGGGAGCTGTTTTTT. This chain connects TRBV30 to TRBJ2-2; no firm D call. The CDR3 length is 11 residues. Germline values: CDR1 GTSNPN, CDR2 SVGIG (reference sequence). With 1 base removed from V and 8 bases from J, the gap between germline ends came to 5 bases.

This sequence joins TRBV27 and TRBJ2-7; TRBD2 agrees at 7 bases. Germline assignment: CDR1 MNHEY and CDR2 SMNVEV (reference sequence). V lost 6 bases to trimming and J lost 0 bases; unmatched junction nucleotides: 8. The CDR3 has 15 residues. The CDR3 sequence: CASSESSGGSYEQYF. The CDR3 DNA follows: TGTGCCAGCAGCGAGTCTAGCGGAGGCTCCTACGAGCAGTACTTC.

The chain uses TRBV7-2 and TRBJ1-4; 10 bases fit TRBD1. The V segment lost 5 bases and the J segment 5 bases; nucleotides outside the gene matches: 8. Germline CDR1 is SGHTA and CDR2 is FQGNSA. The CDR3 is made up of 16 amino acids. The CDR3, as DNA: TGTGCCAGCAGCGCTATTCCGGGACAGGGGAATGAAAAACTGTTTTTT. Amino acids: CASSAIPGQGNEKLFF.

The chain links TRBV30 to TRBJ1-1, with D maybe TRBD1 (6 bases). Trimming cost V 1 base and J 0 bases, with 9 bases left between them. Germline CDR1 and CDR2: GTSNPN and SVGIG (reference sequence). This CDR3 has 14 residues. The CDR3 DNA reads TGTGCCTGGAGTGGAACAGGGATGAACACTGAAGCTTTCTTT. Translated, it gives CAWSGTGMNTEAFF.

The chain recombines TRBV5-3 with TRBJ1-2; the D is unclear. TRBV5-3 is placed among ORFs of uncertain function. The CDR3 consists of 14 residues. Trimming took off 5 bases at V and 7 bases at J, with 18 bases between the two ends. The CDR3 sequence: CARSQRPGGVGYTF. CDR3 DNA: TGTGCCAGAAGTCAGAGGCCGGGCGGGGTTGGCTACACCTTC.

Here the CDR3 reads CASSFGTGGGNTIYF. The CDR3 nucleotides read TGTGCCAGCAGCTTCGGGACAGGAGGTGGAAACACCATATATTTT. The gene calls are TRBV5-6 and TRBJ1-3; 8 bases line up with TRBD1. The V gene's germline CDR1 is SGHDT and CDR2 YYEEEE. The trim removed 2 bases at V and 3 bases at J, leaving 4 bases unmatched. The CDR3 runs 15 residues.

The chain combines TRBV7-3 with TRBJ2-1; maybe TRBD2 (6 bases). Trimming removed 0 bases at V and 4 bases at J, with 10 bases between. Per the germline V gene, CDR1 is SGHTA and CDR2 is FQGTGA. The CDR3 has 15 residues. CDR3 region: CASSLTGGGYNEQFF. The CDR3 bases are TGTGCCAGCAGCTTAACGGGAGGCGGTTACAATGAGCAGTTCTTC.

The rearrangement uses TRBV9 and TRBJ2-5, with D perhaps TRBD2 (6 bases). Germline assignment: CDR1 SGDLS and CDR2 YYNGEE. The V end was cut by 2 bases, the J end by 5 bases, with 16 bases between. The CDR3 extends over 15 amino acids. DNA for the CDR3: TGTGCCAGCAGCGTGGGGGGTTTCACCGGCGAGACCCAGTACTTC. Encoded protein: CASSVGGFTGETQYF. The complete variable domain, with remaining parts taken from reference TRBV9 and TRBJ2-5, reads DSGVTQTPKHLITATGQRVTLRCSPRSGDLSVYWYQQSLDQGLQFLIQYYNGEERAKGNILERFSAQQFPDLHSELNLSSLELGDSALYFCASSVGGFTGETQYFGPGTRLLVL.

V is TRBV28 and J is TRBJ2-7; D is unresolved. Germline CDR1 and CDR2: MDHEN and SYDVKM. V gave up 4 bases and J gave up 0 bases, with 10 bases separating them. The CDR3 is 14 amino acids. CDR3 sequence (DNA): TGTGCCAGCAGTTCCCGCCTGCGCTCCTACGAGCAGTACTTC. This encodes CASSSRLRSYEQYF.

Of note for this clone: An end of the junction differs from the germline gene, which may be a read error. The rearrangement uses TRBV4-1 and TRBJ1-2, with no clear D. Germline loops: CDR1 MGHRA, CDR2 YSYEKL. The CDR3 spans 15 residues. The CDR3 spells CASSKDGFPSYGYTF. DNA of the CDR3: TGCGCCAGCAGCAAAGATGGTTTTCCCAGCTATGGCTACACCTTC.

The chain couples TRBV6-4 to TRBJ2-2; TRBD2 matches at 7 bases. Germline assignment: CDR1 MRHNA and CDR2 SNTAGT. This CDR3 region has 15 residues. After removal of 6 bases from V and 3 bases from J, the junction contained 7 bases not matched to a gene. The CDR3, as DNA: TGTGCCAGCAGGTGGGGGACTACAGACACCGGGGAGCTGTTTTTT. Its translation is CASRWGTTDTGELFF.

The rearrangement uses TRBV5-1 and TRBJ1-1; 8 bases are a match to TRBD1. Unmatched junction bases numbered 4, after V lost 1 base and J lost 2 bases. Germline-derived CDR1 and CDR2 are SGHRS and YFSETQ. The CDR3 runs 15 residues. In DNA form, the CDR3 reads TGCGCCAGCAGCTTGAAGGCAGGGGGCAACACTGAAGCTTTCTTT. Amino acids: CASSLKAGGNTEAFF.

The V call is TRBV6-4, the J call TRBJ2-6; unclear D gene. The CDR3 spans 16 residues. Germline V gives CDR1 MRHNA, CDR2 SNTAGT. Trimming pared 0 bases from V and 0 bases from J, leaving 6 bases between. The CDR3 spells CASSDSTGSGANVLTF. DNA for the CDR3: TGTGCCAGCAGTGACTCAACGGGCTCTGGGGCCAACGTCCTGACTTTC.

V is TRBV7-2 and J is TRBJ1-2, with no clear D. Trimming removed 5 bases from V and 3 bases from J, with 16 bases in between. Looked up from germline, CDR1 is SGHTA and CDR2 is FQGNSA. The CDR3 is 15 amino acids. The chain's CDR3 is CASSERADRDYGYTF. CDR3 in DNA: TGTGCCAGCAGCGAAAGAGCGGACCGTGACTATGGCTACACCTTC.

V and J are TRBV7-3 and TRBJ2-2, with unresolved D. The germline V gene has CDR1 SGHTA and CDR2 FQGTGA. Trimming took 5 bases from V and 6 from J, leaving 10 bases between them. This CDR3 is built from 13 residues. CDR3 coding DNA: TGTGCCAGCAGCCCCTATTCCGCCGGGGAGCTGTTTTTT. It specifies CASSPYSAGELFF.

CDR3 nucleotide sequence: TGTGCCAGCAGCCAAGACTTCACCTATAATCAGCCCCAGCATTTT. It is translated as CASSQDFTYNQPQHF. The chain employs TRBV4-2 and TRBJ1-5; no reliable D call. The CDR3 totals 15 residues. V lost 0 bases to trimming and J lost 4 bases, with 10 bases between them. CDR1 is LGHNA, CDR2 YNFKEQ, per germline.

The V and J genes are TRBV6-6 and TRBJ2-5; maybe TRBD2 (5 bases). Per the germline V gene, CDR1 is MNHNY and CDR2 is SVGAGI (reference sequence). V was shortened by 2 bases and J by 11 bases, with 18 bases between the two germline ends. CDR3 length: 14 residues. The CDR3 region is CASSYAGPPEEQYF. CDR3 nucleotides: TGTGCCAGCAGTTACGCCGGGCCACCGGAGGAGCAGTACTTC.

The chain couples TRBV5-1 to TRBJ2-7; 7 bases fit TRBD1. Germline-derived CDR1 and CDR2 are SGHRS and YFSETQ. CDR3 size: 16 residues. V trimming: 2 bases; J trimming: 4 bases; junction bases outside the gene matches: 12. CDR3 in amino acids: CASSFRTGQSSYEQYF. The CDR3 DNA sequence: TGCGCCAGCAGCTTCCGGACAGGCCAATCCTCTTACGAGCAGTACTTC.

The V call is TRBV10-3, the J call TRBJ2-4; no clear D. The germline gives CDR1 ENHRY, CDR2 SYGVKD. The CDR3 loop spans 14 amino acids. Between the trimmed V and J ends, which lost 4 bases and 5 bases, there was a span of 12 bases. The CDR3 protein is CAISAVKLENIQYF. The DNA of the CDR3 is TGTGCCATCAGTGCGGTTAAATTGGAAAACATTCAGTACTTC.

The chain couples TRBV19 to TRBJ2-2, with D tentatively TRBD1 (6 bases). Trimming took off 2 bases at V and 0 bases at J, with 7 bases between the two ends. Germline V gene sequence: CDR1 LNHDA, CDR2 SQIVND (reference sequence). There are 15 residues in the CDR3. The CDR3 is CASSIQGTNTGELFF. The CDR3 nucleotides are TGTGCCAGTAGTATACAGGGGACGAACACCGGGGAGCTGTTTTTT.

The V gene is TRBV6-5, the J gene TRBJ2-5; possible D gene TRBD1, 6 bases. Per germline, CDR1 MNHEY and CDR2 SVGAGI. The CDR3 is 15 amino acids. V lost 2 bases, J lost 4 bases, and 14 bases lay in between. This chain's CDR3 is CASSYPQGSGETQYF. DNA for the CDR3: TGTGCCAGCAGTTACCCCCAGGGGTCTGGAGAGACCCAGTACTTC.